The clone carrying this T cell receptor (beta chain) appeared a few times. Its antigen is not known. Next came a second PCR, run for about 6 to 11 cycles, which used a sample-barcoded 5' primer along with a J-beta primer mix. TCRdb reanalysed the 5' RACE reads using MiXCR and keeps one entry per CDR3 protein. The sample has roughly 1,100,000 distinct CDR3 sequences, 25% seen once. The sample comes from a study of blood T cells in healthy people across ages. Points from the study as a whole: Possibly, changes in expanded clonotypes were confounded because donor CMV status was unknown.

Trimming removed 7 bases from V and 0 bases from J, with 12 bases in between. The CDR3 is 14 amino acids. Germline CDR1 SGHRS, CDR2 YFSETQ. The same specimen was also included in a second study, on T cells of mothers and their children.

The rearrangement uses TRBV5-1 and TRBJ2-3; D remains unclear. The receptor's source is a girl under 10 years old in good health. The sample consisted of blood. Here the CDR3 reads CASFSTSSTDTQYF. CDR3 DNA sequence: TGCGCCAGCTTTAGCACTTCTAGCACAGATACGCAGTATTTT.